Below, 28 T cell receptor beta chains from the same sample are listed, as sequenced in a study of T cell responses to AZD1222 COVID-19 vaccine. Clones were read by immunoSEQ multiplex PCR, and TCRdb kept only the in-frame ones, dropping some. The table shows around 76,000 clones, with about 83% occurring only once. The sequencing used peripheral blood, collected on day 0 of AZD1222 vaccination. Receptors were obtained from an adult in good health.

This clone was seen just once. The genes are TRBV24-1 and TRBJ1-3; D is possibly TRBD1 (5 bases). The CDR3 sequence is 14 residues long. Trimming left V 4 bases short and J 0 bases short, with 6 bases between. CDR1 KGHDR and CDR2 SFDVKD come from the germline V gene. This CDR3 reads CATSEGGSGNTIYF. The CDR3 nucleotides are TGTGCCACCAGTGAGGGGGGCTCTGGAAACACCATATATTTT.

CDR3 loop: CAWTAGGGYTF. The DNA for the CDR3 is TGTGCCTGGACTGCCGGGGGTGGCTACACCTTC. This sequence joins TRBV30 and TRBJ1-2; tentative D call: TRBD1 (5 bases). Trimming pared 4 bases from V and 7 bases from J, leaving 10 bases between. CDR3 size: 11 residues. The V gene's germline CDR1 is GTSNPN and CDR2 SVGIG (reference sequence).

The chain uses TRBV6-4 and TRBJ1-5; 8 nucleotides align to TRBD1. From germline, CDR1 is MRHNA and CDR2 SNTAGT. Trimming removed 6 bases from V and 6 bases from J; junction bases left unmatched: 4. The CDR3 extends over 13 amino acids. CDR3 nucleotide sequence: TGTGCCAGCAGCCTCGACAGGGGTCAGCCCCAGCATTTT. Amino acid sequence: CASSLDRGQPQHF.

This chain connects TRBV4-1 to TRBJ2-2; D gene ambiguous. V dropped 0 bases and J dropped 4 bases, with 9 bases sitting between them. The CDR3 contains 15 residues. Germline V gives CDR1 MGHRA, CDR2 YSYEKL. The CDR3: CASSQDPEVTGELFF. CDR3 sequence (DNA): TGCGCCAGCAGCCAAGATCCAGAAGTCACCGGGGAGCTGTTTTTT.

DNA for the CDR3: TGTGCCATAGGGACAGGGGATAATTCACCCCTCCACTTT. Its protein product is CAIGTGDNSPLHF. This chain joins TRBV10-3 and TRBJ1-6; 10 positions agree with TRBD1. The V and J ends lost 9 bases and 5 bases, in that order; junction bases with no gene match: 1. The length of the CDR3 is 13 residues. Germline CDR1 reads ENHRY; CDR2 reads SYGVKD.

This clone was counted a few times. The chain uses TRBV9 and TRBJ1-6; possible D gene TRBD1, 6 bases. Per the germline V gene, CDR1 is SGDLS and CDR2 is YYNGEE. V lost 0 bases to trimming and J lost 9 bases, with 16 bases between them. The CDR3 loop spans 16 amino acids. The chain's CDR3 is CASSVGQGSGVSPLHF. CDR3 in DNA: TGTGCCAGCAGCGTAGGGCAGGGGAGCGGGGTTTCACCCCTCCACTTT.

This rearrangement joins TRBV7-8 to TRBJ1-6; TRBD1 is a possible D gene (6 bases). V was cut by 5 bases and J by 9 bases, with 26 bases left in between. This CDR3 is 18 amino acids long. Germline V gene sequence: CDR1 SGHVS, CDR2 FQNEAQ. CDR3 DNA sequence: TGTGCCAGCAGCCAAAGATCTTATAGGGGGAAAGGTGGTTCACCCCTCCACTTT. Amino acids: CASSQRSYRGKGGSPLHF.

The gene calls are TRBV7-8 and TRBJ2-1; TRBD2 agrees at 8 bases. The CDR3 consists of 18 residues. Germline V CDR1 and CDR2: SGHVS, FQNEAQ. The junction had 13 bases not matched to a gene; V was cut back by 4 bases and J by 2 bases. CDR3 in amino acids: CASSYPRAGGTTYNEQFF. In DNA form, the CDR3 reads TGTGCCAGCAGCTACCCCAGGGCGGGGGGAACAACCTACAATGAGCAGTTCTTC. Together with reference TRBV7-8 and TRBJ2-1, the CDR3 gives the full variable domain: GAGVSQSPRYKVAKRGQDVALRCDPISGHVSLFWYQQALGQGPEFLTYFQNEAQLDKSGLPSDRFFAERPEGSVSTLKIQRTQQEDSAVYLCASSYPRAGGTTYNEQFFGPGTRLTVL.

J is TRBJ2-7 and V is TRBV30; TRBD1 agrees at 7 bases. The J segment lost 7 bases and the V segment lost 1 base, leaving 16 bases of the junction unmatched. This CDR3 region has 16 residues. CDR1 is GTSNPN, CDR2 SVGIG, per germline (reference sequence). CDR3 nucleotide sequence: TGTGCCTGGAGTGCACGAAGGACAGGCGGGCCGGGTGAGCAGTACTTC. Residues: CAWSARRTGGPGEQYF.

The rearrangement links TRBV19 to TRBJ2-7; tentative D call: TRBD2 (5 bases). This CDR3 is built from 12 residues. CDR1 is LNHDA, CDR2 SQIVND, per germline (reference sequence). V lost 8 bases and J 0 bases, leaving 8 bases between the germline ends. CDR3 sequence reads: CASEGDSYEQYF. DNA for the CDR3: TGTGCCAGTGAGGGCGACTCCTACGAGCAGTACTTC.

The rearrangement uses TRBV19 and TRBJ1-5, with 7 bases identical to TRBD1. From germline, CDR1 is LNHDA and CDR2 SQIVND (reference sequence). Trimming cost V 5 bases and J 4 bases; bases outside gene matches: 5. The CDR3 is 14 residues long. The CDR3 DNA reads TGTGCCAGTAGTGTAGCAGGGGGAAATCAGCCCCAGCATTTT. Encoded protein: CASSVAGGNQPQHF.

The chain uses TRBV2 and TRBJ1-5; D gene unclear. The CDR3 sequence is 14 residues long. Germline V gene data show CDR1 as SNHLY and CDR2 as FYNNEI. Trimming cost V 8 bases and J 5 bases, with 16 bases left between them. This CDR3 reads CASQEGTADQPQHF. CDR3 in DNA: TGTGCCAGCCAGGAGGGAACGGCGGATCAGCCCCAGCATTTT. Filled out from reference TRBV2 and TRBJ1-5, the complete variable domain reads EPEVTQTPSHQVTQMGQEVILRCVPISNHLYFYWYRQILGQKVEFLVSFYNNEISEKSEIFDDQFSVERPDGSNFTLKIRSTKLEDSAMYFCASQEGTADQPQHFGDGTRLSIL.

This rearrangement joins TRBV5-1 to TRBJ2-7; TRBD2 agrees at 10 bases. V shed 2 bases, J shed 5 bases, and the junction held 4 bases outside the gene matches. This CDR3 has 14 residues. The germline V gene encodes CDR1 SGHRS and CDR2 YFSETQ. For the CDR3, the DNA is TGCGCCAGCAGCTTAAGCGGGGGGGCCCACGAGCAGTACTTC. As protein: CASSLSGGAHEQYF.

The V and J genes are TRBV9 and TRBJ1-6; maybe TRBD1 (5 bases). CDR1 is SGDLS and CDR2 is YYNGEE in the germline V gene. The germline V and J ends were trimmed by 4 bases and 11 bases, with 16 bases remaining between them. The CDR3 is 14 residues long. CDR3 bases: TGTGCCAGCAGCCTCCTGACAGACGGAGCACCCCTCCACTTT. Translation gives CASSLLTDGAPLHF.

V and J are TRBV9 and TRBJ2-7, with TRBD2 identical over 13 bases. V trimming: 4 bases; J trimming: 5 bases; junction bases outside the gene matches: 12. The CDR3 extends over 17 amino acids. Germline assignment: CDR1 SGDLS and CDR2 YYNGEE. The CDR3 loop is CASSSQRGLAGRDEQYF. For the CDR3, the DNA is TGTGCCAGCAGCTCACAACGGGGACTAGCGGGGAGGGACGAGCAGTACTTC.

The chain has TRBV20-1 and TRBJ1-1, with a tentative D call TRBD1 (6 bases). The CDR3 is 11 residues long. CDR1 is DFQATT and CDR2 is SNEGSKA in the germline V gene (reference sequence). Trimming took off 7 bases at V and 6 bases at J, with 12 bases between the two ends. CDR3 residues: CSGGRGSEAFF. In DNA form, the CDR3 reads TGCAGTGGGGGAAGGGGGTCTGAAGCTTTCTTT.

V is TRBV10-2 and J is TRBJ2-2; tentative D call: TRBD2 (5 bases). The CDR3 is 12 residues long. CDR1 and CDR2 (germline): WSHSY, SAAADI. V dropped 7 bases and J dropped 4 bases, with 7 bases sitting between them. In DNA, the CDR3 is TGCGCCAGCAAAGAGGGCACCGGGGAGCTGTTTTTT. It translates to CASKEGTGELFF.

This chain uses TRBV30 with TRBJ1-4; D gene ambiguous. CDR1 is GTSNPN and CDR2 is SVGIG in the germline V gene (reference sequence). The CDR3 spans 13 residues. Trimming stripped 3 bases from V and 7 bases from J, with 12 bases between. This chain's CDR3 is CAWSQKMGEKLFF. CDR3 nucleotides: TGTGCCTGGAGCCAAAAAATGGGTGAAAAACTGTTTTTT.

In this sample, this clone turned up once. Other DNA variants within this sample encode the same CDR3. V is TRBV6-5 and J is TRBJ2-2; 8 bases are a match to TRBD2. V lost 6 bases, J lost 5 bases, and 5 bases stayed unmatched. The germline V gene has CDR1 MNHEY and CDR2 SVGAGI. The CDR3 length is 14 residues. This chain's CDR3 is CASRLGGATGELFF. CDR3 nucleotides: TGTGCCAGCAGACTCGGGGGGGCGACCGGGGAGCTGTTTTTT.

V gene TRBV6-6 combines with J gene TRBJ2-7, with D unclear. CDR1 MNHNY and CDR2 SVGAGI come from the germline V gene (reference sequence). V lost 5 bases, J lost 2 bases, and 7 bases lay in between. CDR3 size: 12 residues. CDR3 sequence reads: CASSRSPYEQYF. As DNA, the CDR3 is TGTGCCAGCAGTAGGAGTCCCTACGAGCAGTACTTC.

The genes are TRBV6-2 or TRBV6-3 and TRBJ1-3, with D uncertain. The CDR3 is 15 amino acids. The V gene's germline CDR1 is MNHEY and CDR2 SVGEGT. Trimming cost V 2 bases and J 1 base, with 9 bases left between them. CDR3 coding DNA: TGTGCCAGCAGTTACAACGGACTATCTGGAAACACCATATATTTT. Its translation is CASSYNGLSGNTIYF.

The genes are TRBV5-5 and TRBJ1-3; D is undetermined. V dropped 3 bases and J dropped 0 bases, with 7 bases sitting between them. Germline-derived CDR1 and CDR2 are SGHKS and YYEKEE (reference sequence). The CDR3 is 14 residues long. CDR3 amino acids: CASSSGDSGNTIYF. The CDR3 nucleotides are TGTGCCAGCAGCTCCGGAGACTCTGGAAACACCATATATTTT.

V is TRBV5-1 and J is TRBJ1-2; D possibly corresponds to TRBD1 (5 bases). Germline CDR1 reads SGHRS; CDR2 reads YFSETQ. The CDR3 runs 15 residues. V lost 0 bases and J 4 bases, leaving 13 bases between the germline ends. This chain's CDR3 is CASSLGSGFSYGYTF. In DNA form, the CDR3 reads TGCGCCAGCAGCTTGGGTTCAGGGTTCAGCTATGGCTACACCTTC. Full variable domain (remainder filled in from reference TRBV5-1 and TRBJ1-2): KAGVTQTPRYLIKTRGQQVTLSCSPISGHRSVSWYQQTPGQGLQFLFEYFSETQRNKGNFPGRFSGRQFSNSRSEMNVSTLELGDSALYLCASSLGSGFSYGYTFGSGTRLTVV.

The chain recombines TRBV21-1 with TRBJ2-6; the table's D gene call, TRBD1, was not cross checked with the DNA. TRBV21-1 constitutes a pseudogene. The CDR3 spans 15 residues. CDR3 sequence reads: CASSKRVDRANVLTF. Here the CDR3 DNA reads TGTGCCAGCAGCAAAAGGGTGGACAGGGCCAACGTCCTGACTTTC.

This clone was seen just once. The chain links TRBV7-3 to TRBJ2-2; D is uncertain. With 4 bases removed from V and 6 bases from J, the gap between germline ends came to 6 bases. CDR3 size: 12 residues. Germline lookup yields CDR1 SGHTA and CDR2 FQGTGA. CDR3 in amino acids: CASSSPPGELFF. The DNA for the CDR3 is TGTGCCAGCAGCTCCCCGCCCGGGGAGCTGTTTTTT. Together with reference TRBV7-3 and TRBJ2-2, the CDR3 gives the full variable domain: GAGVSQTPSNKVTEKGKYVELRCDPISGHTALYWYRQSLGQGPEFLIYFQGTGAADDSGLPNDRFFAVRPEGSVSTLKIQRTERGDSAVYLCASSSPPGELFFGEGSRLTVL.

The chain is built from TRBV5-4 and TRBJ2-5; D not certain. The germline V gene encodes CDR1 SGHNT and CDR2 YYREEE (reference sequence). CDR3 size: 14 residues. V was trimmed by 0 bases and J by 2 bases, leaving 8 bases between them. The DNA of the CDR3 is TGTGCCAGCAGCTTGGTCAATCAGCAAGAGACCCAGTACTTC. It encodes CASSLVNQQETQYF.

This chain joins TRBV7-2 and TRBJ1-2; 9 bases match TRBD1. CDR1 and CDR2 (germline): SGHTA, FQGNSA. The CDR3 loop spans 13 amino acids. Trimming removed 1 base from V and 7 bases from J; junction bases left unmatched: 1. The CDR3: CASSLGDRVGYTF. The CDR3 DNA reads TGTGCCAGCAGCTTAGGGGACAGGGTTGGCTACACCTTC. The entire variable domain, with the rest obtained from reference TRBV7-2 and TRBJ1-2, is as follows: GAGVSQSPSNKVTEKGKDVELRCDPISGHTALYWYRQSLGQGLEFLIYFQGNSAPDKSGLPSDRFSAERTGGSVSTLTIQRTQQEDSAVYLCASSLGDRVGYTFGSGTRLTVV.

This chain connects TRBV19 to TRBJ1-2; D is unclear. In germline, CDR1 is LNHDA, CDR2 SQIVND (reference sequence). The CDR3 consists of 15 residues. V dropped 6 bases and J dropped 0 bases, with 14 bases sitting between them. The CDR3 is CASRSGPTANYGYTF. Here the CDR3 DNA reads TGTGCCAGTAGATCCGGACCGACCGCTAACTATGGCTACACCTTC.